This T cell receptor beta chain was profiled in a study of cytomegalovirus exposure and HLA in healthy donors (TCRdb year 2017). Background on the whole study: The 670 or so repertoires of the first cohort and the 95 to 150 validation repertoires were produced on the same platform, according to a later analysis. The aim of the study was to test whether cataloging public T cell receptors could identify signatures of past pathogen exposure. A separate validation cohort of roughly 130 different subjects was used in addition to the roughly 640-subject first cohort. To predict cytomegalovirus infection status, the study combined high-throughput TCR immunosequencing, statistical association of individual TCRs with disease status, and machine learning. Here is what the overall study found, with its caveats: The authors suggested that the approach could potentially be generalized to other disease states and immunological phenotypes. Three of the identified cytomegalovirus-associated TCR beta chains were confirmed in vitro to be specific for cytomegalovirus antigens. Of the cluster scores, 90% to 95% were above 0 in a later analysis, which found that TCRs clustered in the first cohort also tended to co-occur in the 110 or so validation repertoires. The classifier was reported to diagnose cytomegalovirus status with high specificity and sensitivity in both the original cohort and the validation cohort. The study listed 170 or so TCR beta chains as associated with cytomegalovirus. Across donors, most TCR sequences were observed very rarely, whereas some public TCRs were present in many individuals. The validation cohort had no HLA typing available for a later analysis, so co-occurrence within that cohort was assessed over all 130 or so repertoires.

The library was produced with the immunoSEQ multiplex PCR assay. Under the source paper's analysis protocol: A statistical classification framework was built for diagnosing cytomegalovirus status from the catalog of TCR beta chain sequences. Not all clones reach the TCRdb copy of this immuneACCESS table, which keeps in-frame sequences only. Checked studies attribute under half of the gap to unresolved V genes and leave the rest unexplained. V, J and clone size are those of that table, while D and trimming were read from the DNA. The sample table holds some 98,000 clones, of which roughly 87% were seen once. 5.5% to 7.5% of the sample lies in the top ten. This clone has just one count. Its cognate antigen has yet to be identified. Base qualities are not recorded, but no much larger clone differs from it by a single base. Here V drops 0 bases and J drops 4 bases, and the junction holds 9 bases not matched to any gene. Spanning cysteine to phenylalanine, the CDR3 consists of 18 amino acids. Only CDR3 DNA is held: 54 bases, read in frame from base 1. Per the germline V gene, MGHDK is the CDR1 and SYGVNS is the CDR2.

The donors belonged to the validation cohort of over a hundred subjects, which was separate from the approximately 680-subject first cohort. Sequencing was performed on PBMCs. The receptor was derived from a man younger than 35 in good health and CMV-seropositive. The chain is encoded by TRBV25-1 joined to TRBJ1-5, and 10 junctional nucleotides match TRBD1. For the CDR3, the sequence is CASSEYFRGQGGNQPQHF. In nucleotides, the sequence is TGTGCCAGCAGTGAATACTTCCGAGGACAGGGGGGGAATCAGCCCCAGCATTTT.